By frequency in the sample, the clone carrying this T cell receptor beta chain is medium-sized. The antigen is not known. Only in-frame clones appear in the TCRdb table, and some are missing; sequencing was by immunoSEQ multiplex PCR. The sample consists of about 1,100 clones, roughly 21% of them appearing once. The source of the sample is a study of T cells in localized non-small cell lung cancer. This CDR3 is 15 amino acids long. Trimming left V 5 bases short and J 1 base short, with 12 bases between. Germline V CDR1 and CDR2: SGHNT, YENEEA. Investigators took adjacent lung free of atypia at least 2 cm from the tumor margin. Study conclusions and caveats: Tumor samples were not multi-region, leaving intratumor heterogeneity unexcluded. It was uninvolved adjacent lung that showed the highest T cell clonality, exceeding tumor. Longer overall survival was linked to higher blood T cell density.

This clonotype was sampled from a female donor over 55 with stage I lung adenocarcinoma. The specimen comprised normal lung tissue next to the tumor, sampled before any cancer treatment. The V gene is TRBV11-3, the J gene TRBJ2-1, with D tentatively TRBD2 (5 bases). CDR3 loop: CASSGPGISYNEQFF. The CDR3 DNA reads TGTGCCAGCAGCGGTCCGGGAATATCCTACAATGAGCAGTTCTTC.